The 16 T cell receptor beta chains in this list originate from one sample, sequenced in a study of PD-1 blockade in classical Hodgkin lymphoma. Time point in this sample: cycle 4 day 1 (C4D1), after six to seven weeks of nivolumab. All trial patients relapsed after autologous stem cell transplantation. Clones were read by immunoSEQ multiplex PCR, and TCRdb kept only the in-frame ones, dropping some. This sample has roughly 96,000 clones; 93% occur once, and the top ten carry roughly 2%. The source was peripheral blood mononuclear cells (PBMCs), collected before the fourth cycle of nivolumab. The origin of the receptors is a human donor with classical Hodgkin lymphoma.

The rearrangement joins TRBV9 to TRBJ2-5; TRBD1 matches at 7 bases. V lost 3 bases, J lost 1 base, and 3 bases stayed unmatched. Germline lookup yields CDR1 SGDLS and CDR2 YYNGEE. The CDR3 spans 14 residues. The CDR3 coding sequence is TGTGCCAGCAGCGCGACAGGGTTCCAAGAGACCCAGTACTTC. Its translation is CASSATGFQETQYF.

The V and J genes are TRBV19 and TRBJ1-1; no clear D. Per germline, CDR1 LNHDA and CDR2 SQIVND (reference sequence). This CDR3 is built from 13 residues. V was shortened by 7 bases and J by 4 bases, with 13 bases between the two germline ends. The CDR3 sequence is CASKRHERTEAFF. The CDR3 nucleotides read TGTGCCAGTAAAAGGCACGAGCGCACTGAAGCTTTCTTT. Based on the CDR3 plus reference TRBV19 and TRBJ1-1, the full variable domain is DGGITQSPKYLFRKEGQNVTLSCEQNLNHDAMYWYRQDPGQGLRLIYYSQIVNDFQKGDIAEGYSVSREKKESFPLTVTSAQKNPTAFYLCASKRHERTEAFFGQGTRLTVV.

This clone was observed a single time. The chain links TRBV6-5 to TRBJ2-3; TRBD1 is a possible D gene (6 bases). The CDR3 length is 13 residues. Per germline, CDR1 MNHEY and CDR2 SVGAGI. V lost 7 bases, J lost 2 bases, and 10 bases lay in between. CDR3 in DNA: TGTGCCAGCACCAGGGGCCTCACAGATACGCAGTATTTT. Encoded protein: CASTRGLTDTQYF.

The chain recombines TRBV28 with TRBJ2-1; 7 bases line up with TRBD2. J gave up 6 bases and V 11 bases, and 13 bases lay outside the gene matches. The CDR3 loop spans 14 amino acids. Germline CDR1 MDHEN, CDR2 SYDVKM. CDR3 nucleotides: TGTGCCGGATCGACTAGCACGAGGGTCAATGAGCAGTTCTTC. This encodes CAGSTSTRVNEQFF.

The V call is TRBV7-9, the J call TRBJ2-7; TRBD1 matches at 8 bases. The CDR3 contains 14 residues. V dropped 4 bases and J dropped 2; count of bases not matched to a gene: 4. Germline values: CDR1 SEHNR, CDR2 FQNEAQ (reference sequence). CDR3 amino acids: CASSYGTGPYEQYF. CDR3 nucleotide sequence: TGTGCCAGCAGCTACGGGACAGGTCCCTACGAGCAGTACTTC.

V gene TRBV19 combines with J gene TRBJ1-4; 9 positions agree with TRBD1. The CDR3 totals 13 residues. CDR1 is LNHDA, CDR2 SQIVND, per germline (reference sequence). With V trimmed by 8 bases and J by 7 bases, 5 bases remained unmatched. As DNA, the CDR3 is TGTGCCAGTGGAACAGGGGGCGGTGAAAAACTGTTTTTT. It is translated as CASGTGGGEKLFF.

The chain combines TRBV7-6 with TRBJ2-5; 7 nucleotides align to TRBD2. CDR1 is SGHVS and CDR2 is FNYEAQ in the germline V gene. Trimming at V came to 5 bases and at J to 5 bases, leaving 17 bases not matched to a gene. The CDR3 has 17 amino acids. The CDR3 region is CASSLRSGGSLQETQYF. The DNA for the CDR3 is TGTGCCAGCAGCCTCCGTTCCGGCGGGAGTCTACAGGAGACCCAGTACTTC.

This rearrangement joins TRBV7-9 to TRBJ1-1; D is possibly TRBD1 (5 bases). Germline values: CDR1 SEHNR, CDR2 FQNEAQ (reference sequence). Deletions cut 1 base from V and 6 bases from J, with 24 bases between. The CDR3 loop spans 18 amino acids. The CDR3 sequence is CASSLGVPGFGPYAEAFF. The CDR3 DNA reads as TGTGCCAGCAGCTTAGGGGTCCCAGGGTTTGGGCCTTACGCTGAAGCTTTCTTT.

This clone was seen just once. The chain recombines TRBV9 with TRBJ2-5, with D unclear. Trimming left V 4 bases short and J 5 bases short, with 9 bases between. Germline-derived CDR1 and CDR2 are SGDLS and YYNGEE. The CDR3 runs 12 residues. DNA for the CDR3: TGTGCCAGCAGCCCTAATTCCGAGACCCAGTACTTC. Translating gives CASSPNSETQYF.

This clone showed up just once. The rearrangement uses TRBV28 and TRBJ2-3, with a tentative D call TRBD1 (6 bases). Trimming cost V 10 bases and J 11 bases, with 13 bases left between them. The germline V gene encodes CDR1 MDHEN and CDR2 SYDVKM. The CDR3 has 10 amino acids. For the CDR3, the DNA is TGTGCCACCTCCCAGGGGATGCAGTATTTT. As protein: CATSQGMQYF.

This clone appeared a few times. CDR3 sequence (DNA): TGCGCCAGCAGTGCGGAGCCGAGCTCTGGAAACACCATATATTTT. Translating gives CASSAEPSSGNTIYF. The chain carries TRBV5-1 and TRBJ1-3; no clear D gene. The V gene lost 5 bases and the J gene lost 0 bases, with 12 bases spanning the gap. In germline, CDR1 is SGHRS, CDR2 YFSETQ. CDR3 length: 15 residues.

The chain couples TRBV19 to TRBJ1-5, with a tentative D call TRBD1 (5 bases). V shed 0 bases and J shed 0 bases, with 9 bases lying between them. Germline assignment: CDR1 LNHDA and CDR2 SQIVND (reference sequence). This CDR3 contains 16 residues. For the CDR3, the DNA is TGTGCCAGTAGTATAGATGACAGAAATAGCAATCAGCCCCAGCATTTT. This codes for CASSIDDRNSNQPQHF.

The chain joins TRBV11-3 to TRBJ2-7; TRBD1 aligns across 7 bases. The CDR3 totals 14 residues. From germline, CDR1 is SGHNT and CDR2 YENEEA. Trimming removed 4 bases from V and 2 bases from J; junction bases left unmatched: 5. The CDR3 reads CASSYAGTAYEQYF. The CDR3, as DNA: TGTGCCAGCAGCTATGCCGGGACAGCCTACGAGCAGTACTTC.

The DNA of the CDR3 is TGTGCCTGGAGGCCCTGGGGGGGAATCTATGGCTACACCTTC. This codes for CAWRPWGGIYGYTF. This chain links TRBV30 with TRBJ1-2, with D perhaps TRBD1 (5 bases). The CDR3 covers 14 residues. The germline V and J ends were trimmed by 3 bases and 4 bases, with 15 bases remaining between them. The V gene's germline CDR1 is GTSNPN and CDR2 SVGIG (reference sequence).

The chain has TRBV6-1 and TRBJ2-1; 8 nucleotides line up with TRBD2. This CDR3 is 15 amino acids long. V dropped 6 bases and J dropped 0; count of bases not matched to a gene: 4. Germline V gene lookup returns CDR1 MNHNS and CDR2 SASEGT. CDR3 protein: CASSLAGSSYNEQFF. Here the CDR3 DNA reads TGTGCCAGCAGCCTAGCGGGTAGCTCCTACAATGAGCAGTTCTTC.

The chain employs TRBV7-9 and TRBJ1-5; D gene uncertain. The CDR3 covers 15 residues. The V end lost 1 base, the J end lost 9 bases, and 16 bases lay between the germline ends. Germline CDR1 and CDR2: SEHNR and FQNEAQ (reference sequence). The CDR3 nucleotides read TGTGCCAGCAGCTTAGGGCGTCCATTGGAGGGGCCCCAGCATTTT. Amino acids: CASSLGRPLEGPQHF.